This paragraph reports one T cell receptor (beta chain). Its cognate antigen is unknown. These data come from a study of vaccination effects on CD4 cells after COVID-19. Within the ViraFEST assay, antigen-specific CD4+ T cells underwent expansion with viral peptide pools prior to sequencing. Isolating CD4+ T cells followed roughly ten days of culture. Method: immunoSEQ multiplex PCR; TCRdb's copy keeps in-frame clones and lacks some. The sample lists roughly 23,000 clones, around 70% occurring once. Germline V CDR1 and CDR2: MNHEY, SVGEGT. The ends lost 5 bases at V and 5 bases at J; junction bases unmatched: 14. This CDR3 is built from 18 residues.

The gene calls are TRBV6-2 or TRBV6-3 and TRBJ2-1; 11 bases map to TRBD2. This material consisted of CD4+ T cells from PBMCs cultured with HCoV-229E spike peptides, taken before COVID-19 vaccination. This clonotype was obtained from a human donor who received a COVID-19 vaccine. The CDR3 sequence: CASSRLFQLAGDNNEQFF. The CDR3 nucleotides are TGTGCCAGCAGTAGACTTTTTCAACTAGCGGGGGACAACAATGAGCAGTTCTTC.